This TCR beta chain was found in a study of tumor-infiltrating lymphocytes in primary liver carcinoma. Study-level information: Staging of the tumors gave T1-T3 N0M0, with widths of roughly 4.2 to 11 cm. In every tissue type, samples returned a similar yield of roughly 3.5 to 8 million productive TCRbeta reads. Study-wide results and caveats: When set against blood, tumors had a significantly higher top-250-clone fraction (p = 0.039).

Of note for this clonotype: Antigen unknown.

With 5 bases clipped from V and 6 bases from J, the junction kept 12 bases outside the gene matches. The CDR3 runs to 16 residues. Making TCR beta cDNA involved approximately 0.5 ug total RNA and a constant-region primer. Library construction for TCR beta comprised three nested multiplex PCR rounds performed with slightly modified ARM-PCR. Forward primers for TRBV1-TRBV30 and a C-beta reverse primer served the first two PCR rounds, at approximately 10 cycles each. Via MiXCR, TCRdb re-called the multiplex PCR reads, giving one row per CDR3 protein. The sample includes approximately 330,000 distinct CDR3 sequences, about two thirds of them seen just once. Extraction also yielded germline DNA, while blood RNA was obtained from unsorted whole blood. Treatment-naive at the time, the patients had chronic HBV infection.

The rearrangement uses TRBV12-3 or TRBV12-4 and TRBJ2-5; 10 bases are a match to TRBD2. The receptor was isolated from a man in his forties or fifties with primary liver carcinoma and hepatitis B virus infection. Material for sequencing was peripheral blood. The CDR3 nucleotides read TGTGCCAGCAGTCCCCTTCTAGCGGGAGACGTAAAGACCCAGTACTTC. Amino acid sequence: CASSPLLAGDVKTQYF.